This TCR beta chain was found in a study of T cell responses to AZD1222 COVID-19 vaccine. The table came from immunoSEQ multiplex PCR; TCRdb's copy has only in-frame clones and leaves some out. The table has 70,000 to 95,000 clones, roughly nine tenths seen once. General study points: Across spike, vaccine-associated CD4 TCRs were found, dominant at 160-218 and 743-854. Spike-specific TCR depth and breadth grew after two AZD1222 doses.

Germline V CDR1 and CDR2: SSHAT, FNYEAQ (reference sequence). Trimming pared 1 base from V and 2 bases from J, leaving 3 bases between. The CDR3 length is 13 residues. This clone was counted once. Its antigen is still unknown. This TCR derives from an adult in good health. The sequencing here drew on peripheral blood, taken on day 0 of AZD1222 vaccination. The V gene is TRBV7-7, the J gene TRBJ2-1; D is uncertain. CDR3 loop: CASSLGTYNEQFF. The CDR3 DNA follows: TGTGCCAGCAGCTTAGGGACCTACAATGAGCAGTTCTTC.